Listed below are T cell receptor beta chains from one sample, sequenced in a study of T-cell reconstitution after alpha-beta-depleted transplantation in children. MiXCR was run by TCRdb on the PCR reads, yielding one entry per CDR3 protein. The table includes around 400,000 distinct CDR3 sequences, roughly 10% detected once. This material consisted of PBMCs from the stem cell graft donor, taken from the stem cell graft. These receptors were collected from a human donor who donated a stem cell graft to a child with acute myeloid leukemia. Each CDR3 is given with its conserved first and last residue. A D gene is named only where the DNA matches it firmly. The size of a clone is reported for some rows only, either as once, few or many, or as a class for expanded clones.

size,V,D,J,DNA,CDR3
few,TRBV12-3/TRBV12-4,TRBD1,TRBJ2-1,TGTGCCAGCAGTAAGGGGGCAGTTGAGCAGTTCTTC,CASSKGAVEQFF
NA,TRBV5-5,NA,TRBJ1-6,TGTGCCAGCAGCACCGAACCGGGTCTGTCTTCACCCCTCCACTTT,CASSTEPGLSSPLHF
NA,TRBV20-1,TRBD1,TRBJ2-3,TGCAGTGCTAGAGTCGGGACAGCTAGCACAGATACGCAGTATTTT,CSARVGTASTDTQYF
NA,TRBV10-3,NA,TRBJ2-7,TGTGCCACCCAAAGCGAAGCCGAGCAGTACTTC,CATQSEAEQYF
NA,TRBV2,NA,TRBJ2-2,TGTGCCAGCAGTGAGCAGGCGGGGGCCGCCGGGGAGCTGTTTTTT,CASSEQAGAAGELFF
NA,TRBV5-8,TRBD2,TRBJ2-1,TGTGCCAGCAGCTTGGAGCGGGAGGCCACCTACAATGAGCAGTTCTTC,CASSLEREATYNEQFF
many,TRBV12-3/TRBV12-4,NA,TRBJ2-1,TGTGCCAGCAGCCCGACAATGGGGAAGGGGTTGCGGTTCTTC,CASSPTMGKGLRFF
NA,TRBV12-5,NA,TRBJ2-1,TGTGCTAGTGGCCTTGTGCTAGGGATGGAAATGAGGGGTGAGCAGTTCTTC,CASGLVLGMEMRGEQFF
many,TRBV20-1,TRBD2,TRBJ2-1,TGCAGTGCTCCTGACCTAGCGGGAGGGCCGGAGCAGTTCTTC,CSAPDLAGGPEQFF
once,TRBV25-1,TRBD2,TRBJ2-2,TGTGCCAACAGTGACCGAGCGGGGGGATACACCGGGGAGCTGTTTTTT,CANSDRAGGYTGELFF
many,TRBV7-9,TRBD1,TRBJ1-2,TGTGCCAGCAGCCGAGGGGGCTTAGACTATGGCTACACCTTC,CASSRGGLDYGYTF
few,TRBV5-1,TRBD2,TRBJ2-5,TGCGCCAGCAGCACTAGCGGGGGAACCCAGTACTTC,CASSTSGGTQYF
few,TRBV6-2/TRBV6-3,NA,TRBJ1-4,TGTGCCACCCGGAGGGTACCTAATGAAAAACTGTTTTTT,CATRRVPNEKLFF
few,TRBV25-1,NA,TRBJ2-2,TGTGCCAGCAGTGGTGCGAGCGGAGACACCGGGGAGCTGTTTTTT,CASSGASGDTGELFF
NA,TRBV9,NA,TRBJ2-1,TGTGCCAGCAGCGCCGCGGGGTCTGGATACAATGAGCAGTTCTTC,CASSAAGSGYNEQFF
NA,TRBV5-1,NA,TRBJ2-2,TGCGCCAGCAGCTTACAGGGAGCCGGGGAGCTGTTTTTT,CASSLQGAGELFF
NA,TRBV19,TRBD2,TRBJ2-1,TGTGCCAGTAGCCGCCGCGGCGATAGCGGGGGATCCTACAATGAGCAGTTCTTC,CASSRRGDSGGSYNEQFF
NA,TRBV7-9,NA,TRBJ1-2,TGTGCCACCAACAGGGTCACGTATGGCTACACCTTC,CATNRVTYGYTF
many,TRBV6-1,NA,TRBJ2-3,TGTGCCAGCACCCCACTGGGGTCCAACACAGATACGCAGTATTTT,CASTPLGSNTDTQYF
NA,TRBV7-2,NA,TRBJ2-1,TGTGCCAGCAGCTTAGGGGTTTTGGATGAGCAGTTCTTC,CASSLGVLDEQFF
few,TRBV12-3/TRBV12-4,NA,TRBJ2-7,TGTGCCAGCAGCCTCTCGTTGCAGAACGAGCAGTACTTC,CASSLSLQNEQYF
NA,TRBV9,TRBD2,TRBJ2-3,TGTGCCAGCAGCGTATCCAGCGGGGGTTCATATACGCAGTATTTT,CASSVSSGGSYTQYF
few,TRBV12-3/TRBV12-4,NA,TRBJ1-6,TGTGCCAGCAGTAACAGACAGTCGGGCTCACCCCTCCACTTT,CASSNRQSGSPLHF
many,TRBV2,TRBD1,TRBJ1-6,TGTGCCAGCGATATTCCGGGACAGTCGAGTGTTGTTAATTCACCCCTCCACTTT,CASDIPGQSSVVNSPLHF
NA,TRBV29-1,NA,TRBJ1-1,TGCAGCGTTGAAAGTCAGGGAGGGACTGAAGCTTTCTTT,CSVESQGGTEAFF
few,TRBV5-6,NA,TRBJ1-6,TGTGCCAGCAGAATGATTGATAATTCACCCCTCCACTTT,CASRMIDNSPLHF
NA,TRBV11-1,TRBD1,TRBJ2-6,TGTGCCAGCAGGTACACGGGACAGTCCCACTCTGGGGCCAACGTCCTGACTTTC,CASRYTGQSHSGANVLTF
few,TRBV30,TRBD1,TRBJ1-4,TGTGCCCATGGACAGGATCAAGAAAAACTGTTTTTT,CAHGQDQEKLFF
NA,TRBV6-1,NA,TRBJ2-6,TGTGCCAGCAACCGAGATCGACATGGCTCTGGGGCCAACGTCCTGACTTTC,CASNRDRHGSGANVLTF
many,TRBV29-1,TRBD2,TRBJ2-1,TGCAGCGTTGAAGGTCTAGCGGGAGTCTACTCCTACAATGAGCAGTTCTTC,CSVEGLAGVYSYNEQFF
many,TRBV7-9,NA,TRBJ2-7,TGTGCCAGCAGCTTAGACGGGCCCTACGAGCAGTACTTC,CASSLDGPYEQYF
NA,TRBV11-1,TRBD1,TRBJ1-5,TGTGCCAGCAGCTTAGGCAGGGGGCTGGGAAATAGCAATCAGCCCCAGCATTTT,CASSLGRGLGNSNQPQHF
many,TRBV25-1,NA,TRBJ2-2,TGTGCCAGCAGTGGGGTGACCGGGGAGCTGTTTTTT,CASSGVTGELFF
few,TRBV29-1,NA,TRBJ1-1,TGCAGCGTTGGACAGACGAACACTGAAGCTTTCTTT,CSVGQTNTEAFF
NA,TRBV7-7,NA,TRBJ2-1,TGTGCTAGCAGCACGGACAGCTTCAATGAGCAGTTCTTC,CASSTDSFNEQFF
NA,TRBV4-3,NA,TRBJ2-3,TGCGCCAGCAGCCAGGATAGCGTTAACACAGATACGCAGTATTTT,CASSQDSVNTDTQYF
few,TRBV4-1,TRBD2,TRBJ2-1,TGCGCCAGCAGCCAACTAGCGGGAACTGAGCAGTTCTTC,CASSQLAGTEQFF
few,TRBV7-9,NA,TRBJ2-5,TGTGCCAGCCAAAGCCGGGGGGCGAGAGGAGAGACCCAGTACTTC,CASQSRGARGETQYF
few,TRBV4-1,TRBD1,TRBJ2-2,TGCGCCAGCAGCCAAGAAGGGACAGGTCGGAAGAACACCGGGGAGCTGTTTTTT,CASSQEGTGRKNTGELFF
many,TRBV6-2/TRBV6-3,NA,TRBJ2-5,TGTGCCAGCAGTTACCGAGGGACGCACCAAGAGACCCAGTACTTC,CASSYRGTHQETQYF
NA,TRBV5-1,TRBD2,TRBJ2-3,TGCGCCAGCAGCTTGCTTGGCGGGAGGGCCCTCACAGCTACGCAGTATTTT,CASSLLGGRALTATQYF
NA,TRBV7-9,TRBD2,TRBJ2-1,TGTGCCAGCAGCTTAGCCCAGCGGGGTTACAATGAGCAGTTCTTC,CASSLAQRGYNEQFF
NA,TRBV12-3/TRBV12-4,TRBD2,TRBJ2-3,TGTGCCAGCAGCCTACCCGGACTAGCGGGAGCGAAACCTAGCACAGATACGCAGTATTTT,CASSLPGLAGAKPSTDTQYF
NA,TRBV5-6,NA,TRBJ1-5,TGTGCCAGCAGCGCGACCGCCAATCAGCCCCAGCATTTT,CASSATANQPQHF
NA,TRBV28,TRBD2,TRBJ2-1,TGTGCCTGCAGTTTCGAGGTAGGCGGGAGAGGCGAGCAGTTCTTC,CACSFEVGGRGEQFF
few,TRBV9,NA,TRBJ2-5,TGTGCCAGCAGCTCGCTATCTTTCGGGGAGACCCAGTACTTC,CASSSLSFGETQYF
NA,TRBV6-2/TRBV6-3,TRBD1,TRBJ2-2,TGTGCCAGCAGTTCCAATCTACTAGGTCCCCAGGGGGACACCGGGGAGCTGTTTTTT,CASSSNLLGPQGDTGELFF
NA,TRBV20-1,TRBD1,TRBJ2-3,TGCAGTGCTAGACCCAGGACAGGGCAAAGGACAGATACGCAGTATTTT,CSARPRTGQRTDTQYF